What follows describes a single T cell receptor beta chain. Many counts were recorded for this clonotype. This clone's antigen is unknown. Per-nucleotide qualities are absent, and no much larger clonotype sits a single base away. Reading the label with the study, this specimen's time point is: persistent/refractory GD, antithyroid drugs over 5 years with positive TRAb. RNA was extracted from PBMCs in TRIzol for both TCR sequencing and RNA sequencing. The diagnosis of Graves' disease followed American Thyroid Association guidelines. The patients came from an endocrinology department in Xi'an, China. Each patient gave around 9 milliliters of peripheral blood, collected in an EDTA anticoagulant tube. PBMCs were isolated by Ficoll Paque Plus density gradient separation without further T cell sorting. RNA quality was checked with an Agilent 2100 Bioanalyzer and agarose gel, and concentration with a NanoDrop 2000.

The library was made by multiplex PCR. Reads for this sample came from an Illumina HiSeq 4000. TCR beta libraries were built with iRepertoire HTBI primers and Arm-PCR amplification of CDR3 regions. Before sequencing, the PCR products underwent gel purification. The study's processing was this. Gene usage analysis of CDR3 amino acid clonotypes relied on the 62 TRBV and over 13 TRBJ segments identified across samples. COPE and FqMerger were used to merge the filtered high-quality paired reads into contigs. BLAST was used to align contigs to IMGT TRBV, TRBD and TRBJ reference genes, with CDR3 defined following IMGT. Highly expanded clones were defined as clonotypes with a frequency above 0.1%. Repertoire diversity was measured by Shannon entropy, and V-J evenness by the Gini coefficient. A clonotype found in more than one individual was treated as public. Starting from the raw public reads, TCRdb applied fastp trimming at Q25, assembled clones with MiXCR and retained in-frame beta chains. Identical CDR3 protein sequences are pooled into one entry, listed with their most common genes and DNA. TCRdb's processing, not the authors', yielded these V and J calls. The table for this sample lists fewer than 400,000 distinct CDR3 sequences; around a fifth of them were counted only once. The ten largest clones add up to approximately 31% of the sample.

The data are from a study of regulatory T cells in long-lasting Graves disease (dated by TCRdb to about 2021). For the wider study: Persistent Graves' disease was defined as antithyroid drug treatment for over 5 years with persistently positive TSH receptor autoantibodies. A total of 35 or so samples were covered by TCR sequencing, comprising some 13 persistent and around 20 newly diagnosed Graves' disease patients. Peripheral blood TCR sequencing and RNA sequencing compared persistent Graves' disease patients with newly diagnosed Graves' disease patients. Antithyroid drugs had been taken for approximately 9.7 years on average by persistent Graves' disease patients in the clinical cohort. The study was conducted in China and was registered as a clinical trial. What the work shows at the level of the full study, not this receptor alone: Peripheral blood alone was examined, since thyroid tissue, which constituted the primary lesion, could not be accessed. Sequencing and analysis were limited to the TCR beta chain. Patients with persistent disease shared more public clonotypes (about 2,700) than newly diagnosed patients did (nearly 1,000). As a limitation, the authors acknowledged that the small sample size may reduce accuracy. Persistent disease showed preferential use of TRBV28, TRBJ1-2 and TRBJ2-5, whereas newly diagnosed disease favored TRBV20-1 and TRBJ2-1. Lower TCR Shannon entropy and fewer highly expanded clones were observed in persistent Graves' disease patients than in newly diagnosed patients, which suggested clonal expansion.

The CDR3 starts with the cysteine, ends with the phenylalanine, and has 16 residues. Only the CDR3 part of the read is kept: 48 bases, read in frame from the first base. CDR1 SGHAT and CDR2 FQNNGV are derived from the germline V gene. Deletion took 2 bases off V and 0 bases off J, with a span of 14 bases between the germline ends. The V and J genes are TRBV11-2 and TRBJ2-7, with no confidently assigned D gene. The origin of this receptor is a female donor with Graves disease. The material sequenced was peripheral blood mononuclear cells (PBMCs), taken when the disease was refractory, from a patient treated with antithyroid drugs. The nucleotide sequence is given as TGTGCCAGCAGCTTATTTGTCCAGGTTTCCTCCTACGAGCAGTACTTC. This translates into CASSLFVQVSSYEQYF.